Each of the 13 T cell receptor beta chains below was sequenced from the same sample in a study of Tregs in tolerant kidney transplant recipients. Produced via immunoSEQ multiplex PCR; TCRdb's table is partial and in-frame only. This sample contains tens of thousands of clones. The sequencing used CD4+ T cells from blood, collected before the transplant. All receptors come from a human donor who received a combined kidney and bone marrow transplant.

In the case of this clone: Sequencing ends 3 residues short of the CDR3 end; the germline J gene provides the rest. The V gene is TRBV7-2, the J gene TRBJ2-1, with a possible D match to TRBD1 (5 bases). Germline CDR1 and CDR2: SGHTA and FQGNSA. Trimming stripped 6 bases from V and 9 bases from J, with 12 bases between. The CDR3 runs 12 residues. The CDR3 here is CASRQGWGEQFF. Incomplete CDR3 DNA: TGTGCCAGCAGGCAGGGATGGGGTGAG. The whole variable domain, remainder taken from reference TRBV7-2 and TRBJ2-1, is GAGVSQSPSNKVTEKGKDVELRCDPISGHTALYWYRQSLGQGLEFLIYFQGNSAPDKSGLPSDRFSAERTGGSVSTLTIQRTQQEDSAVYLCASRQGWGEQFFGPGTRLTVL.

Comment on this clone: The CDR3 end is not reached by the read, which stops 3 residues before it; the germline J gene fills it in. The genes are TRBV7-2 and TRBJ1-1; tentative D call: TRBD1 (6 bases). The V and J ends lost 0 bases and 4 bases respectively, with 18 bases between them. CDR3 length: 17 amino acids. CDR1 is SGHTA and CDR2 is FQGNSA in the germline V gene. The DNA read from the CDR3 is TGTGCCAGCAGCTTAGCTATTAAAGCAGGGGTGAGCACTGAA. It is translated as CASSLAIKAGVSTE. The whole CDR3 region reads CASSLAIKAGVSTEAFF.

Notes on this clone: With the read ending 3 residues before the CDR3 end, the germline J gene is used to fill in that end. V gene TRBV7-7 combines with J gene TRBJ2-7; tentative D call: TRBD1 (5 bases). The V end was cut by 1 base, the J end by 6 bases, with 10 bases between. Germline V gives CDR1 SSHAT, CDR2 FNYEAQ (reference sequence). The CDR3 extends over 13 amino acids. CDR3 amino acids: CASSLVDSAEQYF. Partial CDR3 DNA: TGTGCCAGCAGCTTAGTAGACAGTGCCGAG.

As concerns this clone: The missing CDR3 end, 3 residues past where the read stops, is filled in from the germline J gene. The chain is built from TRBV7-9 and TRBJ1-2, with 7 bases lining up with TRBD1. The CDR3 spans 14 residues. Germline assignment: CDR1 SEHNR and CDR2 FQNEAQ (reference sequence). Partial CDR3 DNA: TGTGCCAGCAGCTCAACCACAGGGGTGTCCGGC. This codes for CASSSTTGVSG. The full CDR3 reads CASSSTTGVSGYTF. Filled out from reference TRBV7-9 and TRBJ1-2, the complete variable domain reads DTGVSQNPRHKITKRGQNVTFRCDPISEHNRLYWYRQTLGQGPEFLTYFQNEAQLEKSRLLSDRFSAERPKGSFSTLEIQRTEQGDSAMYLCASSSTTGVSGYTFGSGTRLTVV.

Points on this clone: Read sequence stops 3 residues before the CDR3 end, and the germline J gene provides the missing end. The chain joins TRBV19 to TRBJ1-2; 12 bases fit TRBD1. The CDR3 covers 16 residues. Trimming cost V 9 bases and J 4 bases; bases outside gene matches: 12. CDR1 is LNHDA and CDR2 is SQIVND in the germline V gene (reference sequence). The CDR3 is CASLERGTGGGYGYTF. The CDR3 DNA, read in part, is TGTGCCAGCTTGGAACGAGGGACAGGGGGCGGCTATGGC.

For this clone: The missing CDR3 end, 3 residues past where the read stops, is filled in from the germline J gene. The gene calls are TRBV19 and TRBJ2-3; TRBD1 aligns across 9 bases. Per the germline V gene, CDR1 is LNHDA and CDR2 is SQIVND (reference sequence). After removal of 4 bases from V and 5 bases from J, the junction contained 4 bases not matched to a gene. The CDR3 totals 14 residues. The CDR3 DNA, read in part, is TGTGCCAGTAGTAAACAGGGGGCTTTAGATACG. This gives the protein CASSKQGALDT. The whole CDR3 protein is CASSKQGALDTQYF.

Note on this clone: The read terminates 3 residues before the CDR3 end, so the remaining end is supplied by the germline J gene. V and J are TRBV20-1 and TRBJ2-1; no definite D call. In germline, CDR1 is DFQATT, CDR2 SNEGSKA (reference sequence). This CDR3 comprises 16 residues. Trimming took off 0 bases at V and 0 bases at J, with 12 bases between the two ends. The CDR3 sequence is CSARDQKSTSYNEQFF. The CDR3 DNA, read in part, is TGCAGTGCTAGAGATCAAAAGTCTACCTCCTACAATGAG.

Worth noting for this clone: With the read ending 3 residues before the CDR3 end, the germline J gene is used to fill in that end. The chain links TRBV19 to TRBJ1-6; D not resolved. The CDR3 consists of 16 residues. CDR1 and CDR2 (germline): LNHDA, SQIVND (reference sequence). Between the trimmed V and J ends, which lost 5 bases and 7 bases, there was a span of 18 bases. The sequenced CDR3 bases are TGTGCCAGTAGTTCCCGGCCGAAGGCGGGCAATTCACCC. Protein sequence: CASSSRPKAGNSP. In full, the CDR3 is CASSSRPKAGNSPLHF.

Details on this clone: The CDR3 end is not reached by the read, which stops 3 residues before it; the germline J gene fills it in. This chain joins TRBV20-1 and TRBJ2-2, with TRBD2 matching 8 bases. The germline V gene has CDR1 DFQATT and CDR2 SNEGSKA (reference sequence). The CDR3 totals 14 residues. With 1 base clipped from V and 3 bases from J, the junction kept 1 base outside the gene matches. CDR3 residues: CSARGGGYTGELFF. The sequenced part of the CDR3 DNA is TGCAGTGCTAGAGGCGGGGGGTACACCGGGGAG.

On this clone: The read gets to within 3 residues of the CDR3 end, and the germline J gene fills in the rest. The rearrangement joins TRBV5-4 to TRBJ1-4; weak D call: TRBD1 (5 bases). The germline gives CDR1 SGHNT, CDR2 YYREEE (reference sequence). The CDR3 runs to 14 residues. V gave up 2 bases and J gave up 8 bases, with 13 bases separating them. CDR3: CASSLGGEEEKLFF. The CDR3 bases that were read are TGTGCCAGCAGCTTAGGAGGGGAGGAGGAAAAA.

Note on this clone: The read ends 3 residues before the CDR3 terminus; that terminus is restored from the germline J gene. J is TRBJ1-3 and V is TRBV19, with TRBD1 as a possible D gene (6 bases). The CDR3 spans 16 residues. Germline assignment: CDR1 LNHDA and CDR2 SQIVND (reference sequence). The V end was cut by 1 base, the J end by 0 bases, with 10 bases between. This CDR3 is CASSIGGTPSGNTIYF. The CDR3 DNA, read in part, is TGTGCCAGTAGTATAGGCGGGACACCCTCTGGAAACACC.

The DNA read from the CDR3 is TGCGCCAGCGGAAAGACAGGACAGGGTGACACTGAA. Translated, it gives CASGKTGQGDTE. The whole CDR3 protein is CASGKTGQGDTEAFF. The rearrangement links TRBV5-1 to TRBJ1-1, with 8 bases matching TRBD1. Coverage ceases 3 residues before the CDR3 finishes, and the germline J gene fills in the end. The V gene end was trimmed by 7 bases and the J gene end by 3 bases; junction bases not matched to a gene: 11. Germline CDR1 SGHRS, CDR2 YFSETQ. This CDR3 comprises 15 residues. Using reference TRBV5-1 and TRBJ1-1 for the parts outside the CDR3, the full variable domain is KAGVTQTPRYLIKTRGQQVTLSCSPISGHRSVSWYQQTPGQGLQFLFEYFSETQRNKGNFPGRFSGRQFSNSRSEMNVSTLELGDSALYLCASGKTGQGDTEAFFGQGTRLTVV.

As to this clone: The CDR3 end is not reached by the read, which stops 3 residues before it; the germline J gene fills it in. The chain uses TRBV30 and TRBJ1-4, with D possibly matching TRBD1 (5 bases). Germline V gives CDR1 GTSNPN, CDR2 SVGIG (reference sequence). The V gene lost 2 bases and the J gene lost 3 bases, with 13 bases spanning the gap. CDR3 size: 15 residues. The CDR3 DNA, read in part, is TGTGCCTGGAGTCGGGGGGGAAGTCCTAATGAAAAA. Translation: CAWSRGGSPNEK. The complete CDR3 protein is CAWSRGGSPNEKLFF. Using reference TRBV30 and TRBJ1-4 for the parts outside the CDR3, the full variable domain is SQTIHQWPATLVQPVGSPLSLECTVEGTSNPNLYWYRQAAGRGLQLLFYSVGIGQISSEVPQNLSASRPQDRQFILSSKKLLLSDSGFYLCAWSRGGSPNEKLFFGSGTQLSVL.